This TCR beta chain was documented in a study of OX40 agonist ivuxolimab in advanced cancers. Study summary: Patients were treated with intravenous ivuxolimab, dosed at 0.01 to 10 mg/kg and infused every 2 weeks.

Note on this clone: Its specificity is unknown.

The V end was cut by 0 bases, the J end by 6 bases, with 8 bases between. Germline CDR1 is MNHNY and CDR2 is SVGAGI (reference sequence). There are 13 residues in the CDR3. General observations from the study: Clones of CD4+ and CD8+ blood T cells grew by week 6 at doses of 0.1 to 3.0 mg/kg.

Assay: immunoSEQ multiplex PCR; the TCRdb copy retains only in-frame clones and omits some. The sample has about 62,000 clones, about 91% seen once. This sequence was found in an adult with an advanced solid tumor such as melanoma, head and neck, liver or kidney cancer. The genes are TRBV6-6 and TRBJ1-1, with a possible D match to TRBD1 (6 bases). The material was CD4+ or CD8+ T cells sorted from blood, obtained in a trial of the OX40 agonist ivuxolimab. Here the CDR3 reads CASSYSPGAEAFF. In DNA form, the CDR3 reads TGTGCCAGCAGTTACTCGCCAGGGGCTGAAGCTTTCTTT.